This TCR beta chain was identified during a study of CXCR3-negative and CXCR3-positive naive CD8 T cells. Findings and caveats of the study: TRB CDR3 properties served as the basis for inferring TCR strength, and surface CD5 was comparable between naive subsets. Memory cells differed in TRBV-TRBJ usage, but naive CXCR3-negative and CXCR3-positive cells had similar usage. After cryopreservation, CXCR3 expression dropped partially; most assays used fresh PBMCs.

The naive CD8+ gate required CD45RO-CCR7+CD27+CD95- phenotype. Comment on this clonotype: Its antigen is not identified.

CDR1 is SGHAT, CDR2 FQNNGV, per germline. This CDR3 region has 13 residues. Via 5' RACE with UMI labels, TRB cDNA libraries were prepared. Reanalyzing the 5' RACE reads, TCRdb keeps one entry per CDR3 protein, without DNA. The sample totals some 130,000 distinct CDR3 sequences. Sequencing used naive CXCR3- CD8+ T cells from blood. As for subset: CD45RO-CCR7+CD27+CD95- naive CD8+ T cells lacking CXCR3 (TNR3-). The V call is TRBV11-2, the J call TRBJ2-7. The sequence was collected from a human donor in good health. Some clones in this sample may be carry-over from other donors' samples. The CDR3 reads CASSLLKSYEQYF.